Below are 23 T cell receptor beta chains sequenced from a single sample in a study of T cells expressing NK-cell markers. TCRdb re-called the 5' RACE reads and shows each CDR3 protein once, DNA omitted. In total, the table holds roughly 430,000 distinct CDR3 sequences. Sequenced sample: blood T cells: a sorted CD56 or NKG2C T cell subset, CD4+ or CD8+ T cells, or bulk PBMC T cells (not recorded which). The receptors here all came from a woman between 18 and 75 years old in good health.

The V call is TRBV5-1, the J call TRBJ2-1; TCRdb's assignment of TRBD2 cannot be checked, as there is no DNA. This CDR3 contains 14 residues. CDR1 SGHRS and CDR2 YFSETQ come from the germline V gene. The CDR3 loop is CASSSSVSLNEQFF.

J is TRBJ1-2 and V is TRBV5-5. The CDR3 is made up of 14 amino acids. Germline-derived CDR1 and CDR2 are SGHKS and YYEKEE (reference sequence). This CDR3 reads CASSSDLTNYGYTF.

The chain links TRBV5-1 to TRBJ1-1; absent DNA, TCRdb's TRBD1 call cannot be checked. Looked up from germline, CDR1 is SGHRS and CDR2 is YFSETQ. This CDR3 contains 16 residues. The CDR3 loop is CASSLRQGRVNTEAFF. The whole variable domain, filled in from reference TRBV5-1 and TRBJ1-1, reads KAGVTQTPRYLIKTRGQQVTLSCSPISGHRSVSWYQQTPGQGLQFLFEYFSETQRNKGNFPGRFSGRQFSNSRSEMNVSTLELGDSALYLCASSLRQGRVNTEAFFGQGTRLTVV.

The chain combines TRBV7-6 with TRBJ2-1. The CDR3 is made up of 14 amino acids. Germline assignment: CDR1 SGHVS and CDR2 FNYEAQ. CDR3 amino acids: CASSLAAEYNEQFF.

The chain recombines TRBV12-3 or TRBV12-4 with TRBJ2-3; lacking DNA, the TRBD2 call made by TCRdb goes unchecked. The CDR3 is 14 amino acids. The CDR3 region is CASSNGGKADTQYF.

The rearrangement joins TRBV9 to TRBJ1-2; TCRdb's D call of TRBD1 is untestable without DNA. Germline V gene sequence: CDR1 SGDLS, CDR2 YYNGEE. This CDR3 contains 13 residues. CDR3 region: CASSPRGFEGYTF. The whole variable domain, remainder taken from reference TRBV9 and TRBJ1-2, is DSGVTQTPKHLITATGQRVTLRCSPRSGDLSVYWYQQSLDQGLQFLIQYYNGEERAKGNILERFSAQQFPDLHSELNLSSLELGDSALYFCASSPRGFEGYTFGSGTRLTVV.

The CDR3 sequence: CSASHQRGGSTDTQYF. This chain uses TRBV20-1 with TRBJ2-3; no DNA is available, so the TRBD2 call from TCRdb remains unchecked. CDR3 length equals 16 residues. Per the germline V gene, CDR1 is DFQATT and CDR2 is SNEGSKA (reference sequence).

The J gene is TRBJ1-4, the V gene TRBV12-3 or TRBV12-4; the TCRdb call, TRBD1, lacks DNA for checking. This CDR3 spans 12 amino acids. The CDR3: CASSRDREKLFF.

The chain uses TRBV29-1 and TRBJ2-7; TCRdb picks TRBD2, but there is no DNA to check that call. This CDR3 region has 17 residues. Germline CDR1 and CDR2: SQVTM and ANQGSEA. The CDR3 loop is CSVYGTSGTRGPYEQYF.

The rearrangement links TRBV7-2 to TRBJ2-5. Germline loops: CDR1 SGHTA, CDR2 FQGNSA. This CDR3 has 13 residues. CDR3 sequence reads: CASSPYLKETQYF.

The chain is built from TRBV7-2 and TRBJ2-5. The length of the CDR3 is 13 residues. Germline V gene sequence: CDR1 SGHTA, CDR2 FQGNSA. CDR3 loop: CASSFWTEETQYF. The variable domain in full, completed from reference TRBV7-2 and TRBJ2-5, reads GAGVSQSPSNKVTEKGKDVELRCDPISGHTALYWYRQSLGQGLEFLIYFQGNSAPDKSGLPSDRFSAERTGGSVSTLTIQRTQQEDSAVYLCASSFWTEETQYFGPGTRLLVL.

The CDR3 reads CSVQLYSYEQYF. The V call is TRBV29-1, the J call TRBJ2-7. The CDR3 covers 12 residues. Germline lookup yields CDR1 SQVTM and CDR2 ANQGSEA.

The gene calls are TRBV29-1 and TRBJ2-3; TCRdb's assignment of TRBD2 cannot be checked, as there is no DNA. This CDR3 comprises 14 residues. Germline V gene data show CDR1 as SQVTM and CDR2 as ANQGSEA. CDR3 sequence: CSVEWQRITDTQYF.

The V and J genes are TRBV7-2 and TRBJ2-5; TCRdb picks TRBD1, but there is no DNA to check that call. Germline CDR1 is SGHTA and CDR2 is FQGNSA. The length of the CDR3 is 16 residues. The CDR3 reads CASSQGDGTLQETQYF. The whole variable domain, filled in from reference TRBV7-2 and TRBJ2-5, reads GAGVSQSPSNKVTEKGKDVELRCDPISGHTALYWYRQSLGQGLEFLIYFQGNSAPDKSGLPSDRFSAERTGGSVSTLTIQRTQQEDSAVYLCASSQGDGTLQETQYFGPGTRLLVL.

The rearrangement links TRBV9 to TRBJ2-2; TCRdb's D call of TRBD1 is untestable without DNA. This CDR3 is 16 amino acids long. The germline CDR1 and CDR2 sequences are SGDLS and YYNGEE. CDR3 amino acids: CASSVEGRGDTGELFF.

The chain joins TRBV12-3 or TRBV12-4 to TRBJ1-1. The CDR3 covers 14 residues. The CDR3 is CASGLWQSNTEAFF.

This sequence joins TRBV6-5 and TRBJ1-2; TCRdb outputs TRBD1, but without DNA this stays unchecked. CDR3 length: 12 amino acids. CDR1 MNHEY and CDR2 SVGAGI come from the germline V gene. The CDR3 is CASRKDRAGYTF.

The chain couples TRBV6-2 or TRBV6-3 to TRBJ2-5; TCRdb returns TRBD1, unconfirmable since there is no DNA. CDR1 is MNHEY, CDR2 SVGEGT, per germline. The CDR3 length is 14 residues. The CDR3 sequence: CASSWTGMSETQYF.

J is TRBJ2-5 and V is TRBV6-2 or TRBV6-3; the TCRdb call, TRBD1, lacks DNA for checking. The germline V gene encodes CDR1 MNHEY and CDR2 SVGEGT. The length of the CDR3 is 16 residues. The CDR3 is CASTRDPDRVDETQYF.

This chain's CDR3 is CASSPSGTEAFF. The V call is TRBV18, the J call TRBJ1-1. The CDR3 has 12 amino acids. Germline loops: CDR1 KGHSH, CDR2 LQKENI.

The chain has TRBV28 and TRBJ2-5; TCRdb returns TRBD1, unconfirmable since there is no DNA. Germline V gene data show CDR1 as MDHEN and CDR2 as SYDVKM. The CDR3 sequence is 16 residues long. The CDR3 loop reads CASSDRRGQAQETQYF.

This chain uses TRBV20-1 with TRBJ1-6. The CDR3 is 12 residues long. Germline V lookup: CDR1 DFQATT, CDR2 SNEGSKA (reference sequence). CDR3 amino acids: CSARGGDSPLHF.

The CDR3 here is CASSKEAKGGYTF. V and J are TRBV7-9 and TRBJ1-2. The CDR3 covers 13 residues. CDR1 SEHNR and CDR2 FQNEAQ come from the germline V gene (reference sequence).